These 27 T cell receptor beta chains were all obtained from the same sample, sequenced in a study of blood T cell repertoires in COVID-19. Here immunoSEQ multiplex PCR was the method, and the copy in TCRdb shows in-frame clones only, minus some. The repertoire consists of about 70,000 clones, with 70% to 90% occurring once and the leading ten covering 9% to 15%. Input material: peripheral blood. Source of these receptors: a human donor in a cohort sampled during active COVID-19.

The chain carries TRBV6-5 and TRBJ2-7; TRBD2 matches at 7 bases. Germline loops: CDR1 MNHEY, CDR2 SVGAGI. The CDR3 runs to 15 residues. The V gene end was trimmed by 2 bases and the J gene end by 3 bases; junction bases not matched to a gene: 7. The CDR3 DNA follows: TGTGCCAGCAGTTACAGTGCTAGCGGCTACTACGAGCAGTACTTC. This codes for CASSYSASGYYEQYF.

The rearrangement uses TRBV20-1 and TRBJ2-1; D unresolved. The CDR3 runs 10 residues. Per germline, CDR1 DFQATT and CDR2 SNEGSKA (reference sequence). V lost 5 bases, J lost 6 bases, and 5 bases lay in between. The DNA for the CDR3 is TGCAGTGCTTGGCTCAATGAGCAGTTCTTC. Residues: CSAWLNEQFF.

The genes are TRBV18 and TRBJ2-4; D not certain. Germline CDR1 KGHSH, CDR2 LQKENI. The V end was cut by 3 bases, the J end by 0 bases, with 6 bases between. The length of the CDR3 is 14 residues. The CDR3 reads CASSPSGAKNIQYF. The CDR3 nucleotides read TGTGCCAGCTCACCGTCAGGAGCCAAAAACATTCAGTACTTC.

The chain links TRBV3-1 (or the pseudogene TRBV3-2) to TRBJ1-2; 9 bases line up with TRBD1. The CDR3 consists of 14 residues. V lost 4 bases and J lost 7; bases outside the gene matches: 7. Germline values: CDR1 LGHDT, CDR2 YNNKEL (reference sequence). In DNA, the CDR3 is TGTGCCAGCAGCCCACAGGGGGCTGTTGGTGGCTACACCTTC. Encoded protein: CASSPQGAVGGYTF.

CDR3 in DNA: TGTGCCAGCAGCCAAGTATGGCAGCGGGGGGGCTACGAGCAGTACTTC. This sequence encodes CASSQVWQRGGYEQYF. The rearrangement uses TRBV3-1 (or the pseudogene TRBV3-2) and TRBJ2-7, with 10 bases aligning to TRBD2. The CDR3 totals 16 residues. The J segment lost 3 bases and the V segment lost 1 base, leaving 6 bases of the junction unmatched. Germline CDR1 and CDR2: LGHDT and YNNKEL (reference sequence).

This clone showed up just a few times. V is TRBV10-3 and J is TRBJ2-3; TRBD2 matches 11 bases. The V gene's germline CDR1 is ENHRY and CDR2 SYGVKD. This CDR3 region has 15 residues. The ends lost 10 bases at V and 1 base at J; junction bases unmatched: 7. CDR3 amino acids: CATDASGGRTDTQYF. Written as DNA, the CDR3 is TGTGCCACCGACGCTAGCGGGGGGCGCACAGATACGCAGTATTTT.

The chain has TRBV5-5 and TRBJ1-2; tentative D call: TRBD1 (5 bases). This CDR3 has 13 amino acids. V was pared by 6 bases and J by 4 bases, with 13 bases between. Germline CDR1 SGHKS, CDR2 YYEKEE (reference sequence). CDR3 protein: CASNIWGGYGYTF. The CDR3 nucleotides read TGTGCCAGCAATATCTGGGGCGGCTATGGCTACACCTTC.

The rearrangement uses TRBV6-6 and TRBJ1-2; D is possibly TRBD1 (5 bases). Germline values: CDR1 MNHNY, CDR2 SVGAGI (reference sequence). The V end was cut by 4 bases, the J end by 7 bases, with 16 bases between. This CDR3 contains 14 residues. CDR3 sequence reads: CASSSPTAGLGYTF. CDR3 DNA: TGTGCCAGCAGTTCCCCCACGGCGGGGCTTGGCTACACCTTC.

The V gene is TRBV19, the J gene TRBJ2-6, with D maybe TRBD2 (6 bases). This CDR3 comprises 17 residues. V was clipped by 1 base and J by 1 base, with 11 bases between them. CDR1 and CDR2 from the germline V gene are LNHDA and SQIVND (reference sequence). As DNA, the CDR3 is TGTGCCAGTAGTATAGGTTCAGGGAGGTCTGGGGCCAACGTCCTGACTTTC. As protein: CASSIGSGRSGANVLTF.

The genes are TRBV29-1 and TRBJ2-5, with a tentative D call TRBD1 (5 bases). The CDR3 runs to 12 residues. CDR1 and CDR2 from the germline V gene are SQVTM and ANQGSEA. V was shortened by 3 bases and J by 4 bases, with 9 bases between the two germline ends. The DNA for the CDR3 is TGCAGCGTTGATAGGCAGGGAGAGACCCAGTACTTC. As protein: CSVDRQGETQYF.

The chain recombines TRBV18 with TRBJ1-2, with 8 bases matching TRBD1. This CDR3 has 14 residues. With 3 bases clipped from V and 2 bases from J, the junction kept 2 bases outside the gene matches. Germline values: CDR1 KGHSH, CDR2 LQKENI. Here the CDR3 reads CASSPDRANYGYTF. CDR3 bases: TGTGCCAGCTCACCGGACAGGGCGAACTATGGCTACACCTTC.

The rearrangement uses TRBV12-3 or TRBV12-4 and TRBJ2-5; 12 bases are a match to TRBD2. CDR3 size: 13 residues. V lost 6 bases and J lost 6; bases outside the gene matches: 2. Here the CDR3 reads CASRGLAGKTQYF. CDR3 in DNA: TGTGCCAGCAGGGGACTAGCGGGCAAGACCCAGTACTTC.

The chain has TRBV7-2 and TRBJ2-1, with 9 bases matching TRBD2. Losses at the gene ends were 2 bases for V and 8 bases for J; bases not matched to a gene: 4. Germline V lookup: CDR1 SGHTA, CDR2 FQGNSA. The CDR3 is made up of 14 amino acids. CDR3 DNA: TGTGCCAGCAGCTTATTTCCTAGCGGGGATGAGCAGTTCTTC. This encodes CASSLFPSGDEQFF.

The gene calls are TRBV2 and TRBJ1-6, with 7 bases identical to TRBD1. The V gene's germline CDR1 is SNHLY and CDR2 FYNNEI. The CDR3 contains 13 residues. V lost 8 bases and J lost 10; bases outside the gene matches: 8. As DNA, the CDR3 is TGTGCCAGCGTGAGACAGGGTCAATCACCCCTCCACTTT. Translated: CASVRQGQSPLHF.

CDR3 nucleotide sequence: TGTGCCAGCGCCAAGACGAGGGACACCTTCTACGAGCAGTACTTC. It specifies CASAKTRDTFYEQYF. The gene calls are TRBV18 and TRBJ2-7; TRBD1 is a possible D gene (6 bases). The CDR3 sequence is 15 residues long. Trimming shortened V by 8 bases and J by 3 bases, and 20 bases separated the two germline ends. Germline values: CDR1 KGHSH, CDR2 LQKENI.

DNA for the CDR3: TGTGCCATCAGTGAGGCGATCGACAGGGCTGAAGCTTTCTTT. It translates to CAISEAIDRAEAFF. This rearrangement joins TRBV10-3 to TRBJ1-1; the match to TRBD1 covers 7 bases. With 2 bases clipped from V and 6 bases from J, the junction kept 6 bases outside the gene matches. The CDR3 contains 14 residues. CDR1 ENHRY and CDR2 SYGVKD come from the germline V gene.

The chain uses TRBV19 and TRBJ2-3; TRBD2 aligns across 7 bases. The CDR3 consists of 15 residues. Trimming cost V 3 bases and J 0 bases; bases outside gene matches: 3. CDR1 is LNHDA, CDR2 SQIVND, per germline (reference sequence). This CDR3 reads CASSIRGVSTDTQYF. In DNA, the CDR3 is TGTGCCAGTAGTATCCGGGGGGTTAGCACAGATACGCAGTATTTT.

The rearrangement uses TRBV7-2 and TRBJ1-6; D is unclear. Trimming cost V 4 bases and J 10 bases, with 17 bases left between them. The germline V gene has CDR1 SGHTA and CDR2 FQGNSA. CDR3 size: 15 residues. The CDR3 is CASSSQSGKRSPLHF. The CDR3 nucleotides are TGTGCCAGCAGCTCACAATCGGGAAAGCGGTCACCCCTCCACTTT.

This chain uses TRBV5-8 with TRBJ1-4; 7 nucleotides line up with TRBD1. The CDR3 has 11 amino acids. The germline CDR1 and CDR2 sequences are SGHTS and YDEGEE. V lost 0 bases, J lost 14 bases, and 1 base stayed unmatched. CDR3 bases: TGTGCCAGCAGCTTGGTGGACAGGCTGTTTTTT. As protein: CASSLVDRLFF.

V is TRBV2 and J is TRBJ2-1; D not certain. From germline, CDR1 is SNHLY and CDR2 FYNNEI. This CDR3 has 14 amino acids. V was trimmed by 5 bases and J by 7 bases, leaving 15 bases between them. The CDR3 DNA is TGTGCCAGCAGTCCATGGCCCCCTTCGAATGAGCAGTTCTTC. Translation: CASSPWPPSNEQFF.

The CDR3 DNA follows: TGTGCCATCAGGGCAGGCGGGGCCCCTGGCTACACCTTC. It codes for CAIRAGGAPGYTF. The chain links TRBV10-3 to TRBJ1-2; possible D gene TRBD1, 5 bases. The CDR3 has 13 residues. V was shortened by 6 bases and J by 7 bases, with 15 bases between the two germline ends. Germline lookup yields CDR1 ENHRY and CDR2 SYGVKD.

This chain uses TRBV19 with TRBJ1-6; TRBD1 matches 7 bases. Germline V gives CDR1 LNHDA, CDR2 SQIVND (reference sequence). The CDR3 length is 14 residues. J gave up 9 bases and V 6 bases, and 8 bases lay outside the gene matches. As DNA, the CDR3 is TGTGCCAGTAGCCGAGGGGGCGCCGGTTCACCCCTCCACTTT. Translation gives CASSRGGAGSPLHF.

The CDR3 nucleotides are TGTGCCAGTAGTGCGGTATTAACAGATACGCAGTATTTT. The encoded protein is CASSAVLTDTQYF. This sequence joins TRBV19 and TRBJ2-3; D is ambiguous. The CDR3 is 13 amino acids. V was cut by 5 bases and J by 3 bases, with 9 bases left in between. Germline V lookup: CDR1 LNHDA, CDR2 SQIVND (reference sequence).

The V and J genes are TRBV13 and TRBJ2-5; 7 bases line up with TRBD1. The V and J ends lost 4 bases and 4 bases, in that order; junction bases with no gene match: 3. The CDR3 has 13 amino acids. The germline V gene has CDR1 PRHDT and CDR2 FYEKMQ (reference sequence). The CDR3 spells CASSSNRGETQYF. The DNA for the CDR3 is TGTGCCAGCAGCTCTAACAGGGGAGAGACCCAGTACTTC. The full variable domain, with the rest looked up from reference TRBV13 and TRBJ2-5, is AAGVIQSPRHLIKEKRETATLKCYPIPRHDTVYWYQQGPGQDPQFLISFYEKMQSDKGSIPDRFSAQQFSDYHSELNMSSLELGDSALYFCASSSNRGETQYFGPGTRLLVL.

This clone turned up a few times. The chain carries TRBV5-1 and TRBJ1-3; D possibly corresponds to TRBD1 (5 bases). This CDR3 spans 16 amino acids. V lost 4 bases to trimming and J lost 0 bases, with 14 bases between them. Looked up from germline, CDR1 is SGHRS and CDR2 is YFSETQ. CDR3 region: CASSLGHGVSGNTIYF. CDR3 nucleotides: TGCGCCAGCAGCCTCGGACACGGTGTCTCTGGAAACACCATATATTTT.

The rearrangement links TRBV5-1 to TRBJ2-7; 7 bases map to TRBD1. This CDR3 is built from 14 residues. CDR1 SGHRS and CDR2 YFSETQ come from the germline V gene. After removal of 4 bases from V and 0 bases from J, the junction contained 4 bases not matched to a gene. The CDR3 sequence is CASSLGDSSYEQYF. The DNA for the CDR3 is TGCGCCAGCAGCCTGGGGGACAGCTCCTACGAGCAGTACTTC.

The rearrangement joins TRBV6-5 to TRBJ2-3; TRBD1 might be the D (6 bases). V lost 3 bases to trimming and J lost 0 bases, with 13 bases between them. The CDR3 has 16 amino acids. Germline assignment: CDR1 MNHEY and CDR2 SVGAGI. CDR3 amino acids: CASSYFRGASTDTQYF. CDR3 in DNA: TGTGCCAGCAGTTATTTCAGGGGAGCTAGCACAGATACGCAGTATTTT.